This TCR beta chain stems from a study of blood T cell repertoires in COVID-19. Overall study context: COVID-19 samples, acute and convalescent, were from the United States, Italy and Spain.

V lost 6 bases to trimming and J lost 5 bases; unmatched junction nucleotides: 9. Germline values: CDR1 MDHEN, CDR2 SYDVKM. The CDR3 contains 15 residues. TCRdb's copy holds only in-frame clones and misses some; the assay was immunoSEQ multiplex PCR. The profile shows about 97,000 clones, around 94% of them singletons. This clone has a single count. This chain connects TRBV28 to TRBJ2-7; 11 bases agree with TRBD1. The receptor was isolated from a man aged 50 or older with active COVID-19. The sequenced sample was peripheral blood. CDR3 nucleotide sequence: TGTGCCAGCAGCAACACGGGACAGGGGGAACACGAGCAGTACTTC. Protein product: CASSNTGQGEHEQYF.